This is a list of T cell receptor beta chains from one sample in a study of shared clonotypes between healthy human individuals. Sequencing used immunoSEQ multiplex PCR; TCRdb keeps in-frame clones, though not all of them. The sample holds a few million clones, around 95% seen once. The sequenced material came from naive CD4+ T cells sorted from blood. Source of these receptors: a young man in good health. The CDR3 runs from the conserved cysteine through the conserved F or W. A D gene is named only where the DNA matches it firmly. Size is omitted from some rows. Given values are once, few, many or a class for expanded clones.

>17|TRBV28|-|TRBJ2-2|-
CASTLQWAGPNTGELFF
TGTGCCAGCACTCTACAGTGGGCAGGACCGAACACCGGGGAGCTGTTTTTT
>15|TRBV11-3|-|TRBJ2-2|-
CASSLGVSVAGELFF
TGTGCCAGCAGCTTAGGCGTCTCCGTCGCCGGGGAGCTGTTTTTT
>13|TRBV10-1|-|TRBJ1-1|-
CASSGQFNTEAFF
TGCGCCAGCAGTGGACAGTTTAACACTGAAGCTTTCTTT
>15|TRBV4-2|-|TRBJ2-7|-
CASSQQLTGNYEQYF
TGTGCCAGCAGCCAACAGTTGACAGGTAACTACGAGCAGTACTTC
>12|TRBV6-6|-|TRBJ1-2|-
CASSSGHDGYTF
TGTGCCAGCAGTTCCGGACACGATGGCTACACCTTC
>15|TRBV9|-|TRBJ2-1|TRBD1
CASSPGQGLYNEQFF
TGTGCCAGCAGCCCAGGACAGGGTCTCTACAATGAGCAGTTCTTC
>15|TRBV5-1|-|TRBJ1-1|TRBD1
CASSGGTGLNTEAFF
TGCGCCAGCAGCGGTGGGACAGGGCTGAACACTGAAGCTTTCTTT
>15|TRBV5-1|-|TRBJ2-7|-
CASSLRTDPGEEQYF
TGCGCCAGCAGCTTAAGGACAGACCCGGGTGAGGAGCAGTACTTC
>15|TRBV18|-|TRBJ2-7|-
CASSPPGRAAYEQYF
TGTGCCAGCTCACCACCGGGCAGGGCGGCCTACGAGCAGTACTTC
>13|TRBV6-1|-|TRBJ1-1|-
CASSVTANTEAFF
TGTGCCAGCAGTGTCACAGCGAACACTGAAGCTTTCTTT
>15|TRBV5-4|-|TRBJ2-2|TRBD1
CASSPDRLNTGELFF
TGTGCCAGCAGCCCGGACAGGCTCAACACCGGGGAGCTGTTTTTT
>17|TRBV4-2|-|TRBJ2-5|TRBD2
CASSQGYASGIGETQYF
TGTGCCAGCAGCCAAGGCTATGCTAGCGGGATAGGTGAGACCCAGTACTTC
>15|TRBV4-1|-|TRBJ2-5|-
CASSLQGWDQETQYF
TGCGCCAGCAGCCTCCAGGGATGGGACCAAGAGACCCAGTACTTC
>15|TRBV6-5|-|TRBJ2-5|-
CASSYSRLVRETQYF
TGTGCCAGCAGTTACTCGAGGCTAGTAAGGGAGACCCAGTACTTC
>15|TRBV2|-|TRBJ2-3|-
CASNPSGLSTDTQYF
TGTGCCAGCAATCCCTCGGGACTTTCCACAGATACGCAGTATTTT
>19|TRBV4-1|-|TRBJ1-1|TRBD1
CASSRESSRPTGQNTEAFF
TGCGCCAGCAGCCGAGAAAGCTCGAGGCCGACAGGGCAGAACACTGAAGCTTTCTTT
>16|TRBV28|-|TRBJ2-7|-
CASSLIVGLSSYEQYF
TGTGCCAGCAGTTTAATTGTGGGGCTTAGCTCCTACGAGCAGTACTTC
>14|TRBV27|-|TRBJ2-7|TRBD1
CASRVRQGSGEQYF
TGTGCCAGCAGGGTGAGACAGGGGTCAGGGGAGCAGTACTTC
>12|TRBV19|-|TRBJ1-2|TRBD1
CASRRQGASYTF
TGTGCCAGTAGACGACAGGGGGCAAGCTACACCTTC
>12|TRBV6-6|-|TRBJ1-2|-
CASAYNLYGYTF
TGTGCCAGCGCTTATAACTTGTACGGCTACACCTTC
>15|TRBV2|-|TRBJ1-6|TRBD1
CASSLSGTGNSPLHF
TGTGCCAGCTCCCTGTCCGGGACAGGGAATTCACCCCTCCACTTT
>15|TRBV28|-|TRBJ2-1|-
CASSRTLSSYNEQFF
TGTGCCAGCAGCCGGACGTTGAGCTCCTACAATGAGCAGTTCTTC
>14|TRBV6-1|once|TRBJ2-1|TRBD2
CASSETGGNNEQFF
TGTGCCAGCAGTGAAACGGGAGGGAACAATGAGCAGTTCTTC
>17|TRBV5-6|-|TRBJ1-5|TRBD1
CASSFPRQGAGSQPQHF
TGTGCCAGCAGCTTTCCGAGACAGGGGGCCGGGAGTCAGCCCCAGCATTTT
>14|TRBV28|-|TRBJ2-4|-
CASSLRGDKNIQYF
TGTGCCAGCAGTTTAAGGGGGGACAAAAACATTCAGTACTTC
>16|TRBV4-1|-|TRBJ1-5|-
CASSQADRYSNQPQHF
TGCGCCAGCAGCCAAGCTGACCGGTATAGCAATCAGCCCCAGCATTTT
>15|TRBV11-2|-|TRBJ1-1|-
CASSSSGFPRTEAFF
TGTGCCAGCAGCTCGTCGGGATTCCCACGCACTGAAGCTTTCTTT
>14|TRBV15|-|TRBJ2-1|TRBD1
CATKTGTDYNEQFF
TGTGCCACCAAAACCGGGACAGACTACAATGAGCAGTTCTTC
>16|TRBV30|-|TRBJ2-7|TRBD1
CAWESRGQGRLYEQYF
TGTGCCTGGGAAAGTCGAGGACAGGGACGCCTCTACGAGCAGTACTTC
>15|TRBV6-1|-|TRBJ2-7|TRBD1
CASSGSGTGRYEQYF
TGTGCCAGCAGTGGATCTGGGACAGGGAGGTACGAGCAGTACTTC
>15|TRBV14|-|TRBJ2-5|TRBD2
CASSPLAGPQETQYF
TGTGCCAGCAGCCCCCTAGCGGGACCGCAAGAGACCCAGTACTTC
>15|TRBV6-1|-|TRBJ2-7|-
CASSRQVQDSYEQYF
TGTGCCAGCAGCAGACAGGTCCAGGACTCCTACGAGCAGTACTTC
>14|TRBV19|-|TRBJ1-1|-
CASSIVALNTEAFF
TGTGCCAGTAGTATAGTGGCCTTGAACACTGAAGCTTTCTTT
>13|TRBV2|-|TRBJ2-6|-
CASGRAGANVLTF
TGTGCCTCGGGGCGGGCCGGGGCCAACGTCCTGACTTTC
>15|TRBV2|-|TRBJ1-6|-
CASSESRAANSPLHF
TGTGCCAGCAGTGAATCTAGGGCAGCCAATTCACCCCTCCACTTT
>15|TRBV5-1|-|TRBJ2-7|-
CASSLDGTLFYEQYF
TGCGCCAGCAGCTTAGACGGGACACTTTTCTACGAGCAGTACTTC